The rows below give T cell receptor beta chains drawn from one sample of a study of vaccination and CD4 T cells after COVID-19. Their specific antigens are unknown. TCRdb recomputed calls from the PCR reads with MiXCR, one row per CDR3 protein. The top ten hold approximately 16% of the sample, which has 7,100 or so distinct CDR3 sequences, around 72% seen once. Material for sequencing was CD4+ T cells from blood, cultured in vitro. The receptors shown here come from a human donor who had recovered from COVID-19. CDR3s include the opening cysteine and the closing phenylalanine or tryptophan. D genes are given only for firm matches. Clone size, where shown, is once, few, many, or a class for clones that have expanded.

clone size	D gene	CDR3 length	V gene	J gene	CDR3 DNA	CDR3 protein
-	TRBD2	14	TRBV20-1	TRBJ2-4	TGCAGTGCCGCTAGCGGACTAGCCAAAAACATTCAGTACTTC	CSAASGLAKNIQYF
-	TRBD1	16	TRBV19	TRBJ1-5	TGTGCCAGTAGTATAGGAAGGACAGGGGACGATTGGCCCCAGCATTTT	CASSIGRTGDDWPQHF
-	TRBD2	16	TRBV28	TRBJ2-5	TGTGCCAGCAGTTTACGAACGGGAGGACGGTTGGAGACCCAGTACTTC	CASSLRTGGRLETQYF
-	TRBD1	14	TRBV19	TRBJ1-5	TGTGCCAGTAGTATGACAGGGGACAATCAGCCCCAGCATTTT	CASSMTGDNQPQHF
-	-	13	TRBV30	TRBJ2-1	TGTGCCTGGAGGAGAGGAGTGAACACGGAGCAGTTCTTC	CAWRRGVNTEQFF
-	-	16	TRBV5-1	TRBJ2-3	TGCGCCAGCAGCCCCCCCCTGGGAGGGGGTACAGATACGCAGTATTTT	CASSPPLGGGTDTQYF
once	TRBD2	15	TRBV7-7	TRBJ2-1	TGTGCTAGCAGCCCTAGCGGGGAGAAGGGGGGGGAGCAGTTCTTC	CASSPSGEKGGEQFF
-	-	11	TRBV11-1	TRBJ1-2	TGTGCCAGCAGCTTAGGGGGCGGCTACACCTTC	CASSLGGGYTF
-	-	14	TRBV7-2	TRBJ2-5	TGTGCCAGCAGCACAAAAGGGGGTTGGGAGACCCAGTACTTC	CASSTKGGWETQYF
once	TRBD1	15	TRBV28	TRBJ1-5	TGTGCCAGCAGGCGTGGGGACAGGGACGGTCAGCCCCAGCATTTT	CASRRGDRDGQPQHF
-	TRBD2	15	TRBV9	TRBJ2-1	TGTGCCAGCAGCGCTAGCGGGAGGGCCAACGATAATCAGTTCTTC	CASSASGRANDNQFF
-	-	13	TRBV10-3	TRBJ1-6	TGTGCCATCAGTGACCCCAGGGGCTCACCCCTCCACTTT	CAISDPRGSPLHF
few	TRBD2	15	TRBV5-4	TRBJ2-1	TGTGCCAGCAGCTTGTCTAGCGGGACCTACAATGAGCAGTTCTTC	CASSLSSGTYNEQFF
-	TRBD2	14	TRBV2	TRBJ2-5	TGTGCCAGCATCCTAGCGGGGCCACAAGAGACCCAGTACTTC	CASILAGPQETQYF
-	TRBD2	14	TRBV7-2	TRBJ2-1	TGTGCCAGCAGCATTAGCGGGAGCGGAAATGAGCAGTTCTTC	CASSISGSGNEQFF
few	-	12	TRBV27	TRBJ1-2	TGTGCCAGCACCTCGGGAGGGTTTCCCTACACCTTC	CASTSGGFPYTF
medium-sized	-	13	TRBV20-1	TRBJ1-1	TGCAGTGCTAGTGTGGGGAGGGACACTGAAGCTTTCTTT	CSASVGRDTEAFF
-	-	16	TRBV7-8	TRBJ1-6	TGTGCCAGCAGCTTAGAGGTCAGGAGGTCGAATTCACCCCTCCACTTT	CASSLEVRRSNSPLHF
-	-	11	TRBV24-1	TRBJ2-3	TGTGCCACCTCAAACACAGATACGCAGTATTTT	CATSNTDTQYF
medium-sized	-	13	TRBV6-1	TRBJ2-5	TGTGCCAGCACACCGGGGTTTGGGGAGACCCAGTACTTC	CASTPGFGETQYF
-	-	12	TRBV6-2/TRBV6-3	TRBJ1-2	TGTGCCAGCAGTTACCGGAGCTATGGCTACACCTTC	CASSYRSYGYTF
-	TRBD2	16	TRBV7-8	TRBJ2-1	TGTGCCAGCAGCTTAGCCCTAGCGGGATTCATCCATGAGCAGTTCTTC	CASSLALAGFIHEQFF
-	-	15	TRBV10-3	TRBJ1-1	TGTGCCATCAGTGAGGTTGGGGGCTCGAACACTGAAGCTTTCTTT	CAISEVGGSNTEAFF